This T cell receptor beta chain came from a study of T cell repertoires in cytomegalovirus infection (dated by TCRdb to between 2017 and 2020). For context, the study as a whole: Because public TCR beta signatures pointed to carriage of CMV infection together with the matching HLA type, the HLA type of each donor mattered for the analysis. General conclusions and limits of the study: In both this cohort and an independent roughly 330-donor cohort, the cumulative frequency of public TCR beta family members distinguished carriers of CMV infection plus the relevant HLA type. In the ex vivo response, HLA-C-restricted CMV-specific TCR beta clonotypes were dominant, and in two of eight donors the single most frequent clonotype came from this HLA-C-restricted group.

Between the V and J ends, shortened by 4 bases and 5 bases respectively, the junction contains 16 bases. Including cysteine and phenylalanine, the CDR3 has 14 amino acids. The CDR3 DNA has 42 bases and is translated from base 1. For CDR1 and CDR2, the germline V gene lists SQVTM and ANQGSEA. About this clonotype itself: It lacks a known antigen. Base quality data are lacking; no much larger clone is found one base away.

TCRdb shows the sequencer as Illumina HiSeq 1500. Using fastp at Q25 and MiXCR, TCRdb reprocessed the public reads and kept productive beta chains. When rows share a CDR3 protein, they turn into one entry using the most common DNA and genes. The sample records approximately 150,000 distinct CDR3 sequences, 5.5% to 7% of which are singletons. Of the sample, roughly 18% falls within the top ten clones. In this chain, TRBV29-1 is recombined with TRBJ2-3; the D segment is perhaps TRBD1 or TRBD2, each sharing 6 matched bases. This TCR came from a human donor in good health (CMV status not recorded). Some clones in this sample may be carry-over from other donors' samples. The material sequenced was PBMCs. The DNA sequence is given as TGCAGCGTTGTTCTTCGGGGGCGCGAAGATACGCAGTATTTT. Its translation reads: CSVVLRGREDTQYF.